A single sample is the source of the 23 T cell receptor beta chains below, sequenced in a study of metastatic and nonmetastatic thyroid tumors. TCRdb ran MiXCR on the PCR reads. The table lists fewer than 40,000 clones, 33% of them singletons. Treatment of any kind had been given to no patient before thyroid surgery. Sample: tumor tissue. The receptors stem from a female donor with papillary thyroid cancer or a benign thyroid nodule (not recorded which). Some clones in this sample may be carry-over from other donors' samples.

The CDR3 DNA follows: TGCAGTGCTCGGGGACAGGGAGCCGACGAGCAGTACTTC. Protein product: CSARGQGADEQYF. The rearrangement joins TRBV20-1 to TRBJ2-7, with 9 nucleotides matching TRBD1. The germline CDR1 and CDR2 sequences are DFQATT and SNEGSKA (reference sequence). The CDR3 contains 13 residues. J gave up 5 bases and V 5 bases, and 7 bases lay outside the gene matches.

This clone was seen only a few times. The rearrangement links TRBV6-1 to TRBJ1-6, with 7 bases identical to TRBD1. With V trimmed by 3 bases and J by 7 bases, 6 bases remained unmatched. Germline CDR1 reads MNHNS; CDR2 reads SASEGT. The CDR3 consists of 15 residues. The CDR3 nucleotides are TGTGCCAGCAGTGATCGGGACAGCCGAAATTCACCCCTCCACTTT. Translated: CASSDRDSRNSPLHF.

This sequence joins TRBV6-2 or TRBV6-3 and TRBJ2-1; possible D gene TRBD1, 5 bases. This CDR3 has 11 amino acids. The ends were cut back, 2 bases at V and 9 bases at J, with 5 bases in the middle. Germline V lookup: CDR1 MNHEY, CDR2 SVGEGT. The CDR3 DNA sequence: TGTGCCAGCAGTTACGGGGCTGAGCAGTTCTTC. Its translation is CASSYGAEQFF.

The chain links TRBV6-2 or TRBV6-3 to TRBJ2-5; D may be TRBD1 (5 bases). The CDR3 runs 13 residues. Deletions cut 4 bases from V and 5 bases from J, with 11 bases between. From germline, CDR1 is MNHEY and CDR2 SVGEGT. CDR3 bases: TGTGCCAGCAGTTCTCCCAGGGCCGAGACCCAGTACTTC. It is translated as CASSSPRAETQYF.

The rearrangement links TRBV5-1 to TRBJ2-1; 9 bases line up with TRBD1. V was clipped by 1 base and J by 6 bases; unmatched bases: 8. This CDR3 spans 16 amino acids. CDR1 SGHRS and CDR2 YFSETQ come from the germline V gene. CDR3 nucleotide sequence: TGCGCCAGCAGCTTGTCCCCGGGACAGGGTTCCAATGAGCAGTTCTTC. Protein sequence: CASSLSPGQGSNEQFF.

With respect to this clone: The junction does not match germline at one end; this may be a read error. This chain uses TRBV27 with TRBJ1-6; the D gene is possibly TRBD1 (6 bases). The germline V gene has CDR1 MNHEY and CDR2 SMNVEV (reference sequence). There are 17 residues in the CDR3. The CDR3 nucleotides read TGTACCAGCAGTTTAAACCCGAGCGGGGGCGCGAATTCACCCCTCCACTTT. Translated, it gives CTSSLNPSGGANSPLHF.

There are a few counts of this clone. The gene calls are TRBV6-1 and TRBJ1-3; D gene uncertain. The CDR3 spans 16 residues. From germline, CDR1 is MNHNS and CDR2 SASEGT. V was trimmed by 1 base and J by 3 bases, leaving 13 bases between them. CDR3 nucleotide sequence: TGTGCCAGCAGTGAAGTTTGGCAGTCGGGTGGAAACACCATATATTTT. This translates into CASSEVWQSGGNTIYF.

The chain carries TRBV2 and TRBJ2-2, with 7 bases aligning to TRBD1. CDR3 length: 16 amino acids. The germline gives CDR1 SNHLY, CDR2 FYNNEI. With 3 bases clipped from V and 3 bases from J, the junction kept 7 bases outside the gene matches. CDR3 coding DNA: TGTGCCAGCAGTGACGGGCGACAGGGCTACACCGGGGAGCTGTTTTTT. Encoded protein: CASSDGRQGYTGELFF. Variable domain in full (rest from reference TRBV2 and TRBJ2-2): EPEVTQTPSHQVTQMGQEVILRCVPISNHLYFYWYRQILGQKVEFLVSFYNNEISEKSEIFDDQFSVERPDGSNFTLKIRSTKLEDSAMYFCASSDGRQGYTGELFFGEGSRLTVL.

V gene TRBV19 combines with J gene TRBJ1-1, with D unclear. The V gene lost 2 bases and the J gene lost 1 base, with 5 bases spanning the gap. CDR3 size: 13 residues. Germline loops: CDR1 LNHDA, CDR2 SQIVND (reference sequence). CDR3 residues: CASSINANTEAFF. CDR3 nucleotide sequence: TGTGCCAGTAGTATAAATGCGAACACTGAAGCTTTCTTT.

This clone was picked up a small number of times. J is TRBJ1-2 and V is TRBV6-1; possible D gene TRBD1, 6 bases. V was pared by 2 bases and J by 7 bases, with 20 bases between. The CDR3 length is 16 residues. Germline CDR1 MNHNS, CDR2 SASEGT. DNA for the CDR3: TGTGCCAGCAGTGAAACTCTTTACAGGGACGGAGGTGGCTACACCTTC. Its protein product is CASSETLYRDGGGYTF.

This chain connects TRBV30 to TRBJ2-1, with TRBD2 matching 11 bases. Per germline, CDR1 GTSNPN and CDR2 SVGIG (reference sequence). V trimming: 5 bases; J trimming: 10 bases; junction bases outside the gene matches: 10. The length of the CDR3 is 14 residues. CDR3 in amino acids: CAWDDSGRAGEQFF. The CDR3 DNA sequence: TGTGCCTGGGATGATAGCGGGAGGGCCGGGGAGCAGTTCTTC.

Only a few counts were recorded for this clone. The V and J genes are TRBV13 and TRBJ2-1; no clear D. This CDR3 is 11 amino acids long. The ends were cut back, 2 bases at V and 8 bases at J, with 4 bases in the middle. Looked up from germline, CDR1 is PRHDT and CDR2 is FYEKMQ (reference sequence). The DNA of the CDR3 is TGTGCCAGCAGCTTAAGTCATGAGCAGTTCTTC. It specifies CASSLSHEQFF.

Comment on this clone: Germline and junction disagree at one end, which may indicate a read error. V and J are TRBV4-1 and TRBJ2-5; D is unclear. Germline V lookup: CDR1 MGHRA, CDR2 YSYEKL. There are 16 residues in the CDR3. The CDR3 DNA reads as TGTGCCAGCAGCCAAGCGATGGTGGGTAGGGCAGAGACCCAGTACTTC. Its protein is CASSQAMVGRAETQYF.

The chain links TRBV6-9 to TRBJ2-1, with 7 bases that match TRBD2. This CDR3 contains 14 residues. Germline CDR1 reads MNHGY; CDR2 reads SVAAGI. V dropped 6 bases and J dropped 0; count of bases not matched to a gene: 2. CDR3 residues: CASRGGSSYNEQFF. For the CDR3, the DNA is TGTGCCAGCAGGGGAGGGAGCTCCTACAATGAGCAGTTCTTC.

This clone appeared a few times. V and J are TRBV4-1 and TRBJ2-2; no clear D. CDR1 is MGHRA and CDR2 is YSYEKL in the germline V gene. Trimming cost V 0 bases and J 9 bases, with 8 bases left between them. The CDR3 contains 13 residues. The CDR3 spells CASSQDTRRELFF. CDR3 coding DNA: TGCGCCAGCAGCCAAGATACCCGACGGGAGCTGTTTTTT.

V is TRBV6-2 or TRBV6-3 and J is TRBJ1-5, with D unresolved. The CDR3 is 13 amino acids. CDR1 and CDR2 from the germline V gene are MNHEY and SVGEGT. V lost 2 bases and J 5 bases, leaving 7 bases between the germline ends. The chain's CDR3 is CASSYGPDQPQHF. The CDR3 DNA sequence: TGTGCCAGCAGTTACGGTCCGGATCAGCCCCAGCATTTT.

This clone showed up just a few times. The CDR3 protein is CASSLGGRTDEQYF. The CDR3 DNA reads TGTGCCAGCAGCTTAGGCGGGAGGACGGACGAGCAGTACTTC. V gene TRBV11-3 combines with J gene TRBJ2-7, with TRBD2 identical over 8 bases. The junction had 4 bases not matched to a gene; V was cut back by 1 base and J by 5 bases. Germline loops: CDR1 SGHNT, CDR2 YENEEA. CDR3 length: 14 amino acids.

The chain carries TRBV6-4 and TRBJ2-3; possibly TRBD2 for D (6 bases). The CDR3 runs to 14 residues. Trimming cost V 3 bases and J 0 bases, with 7 bases left between them. Germline CDR1 is MRHNA and CDR2 is SNTAGT. The CDR3 region has the DNA TGTGCCAGCAGTGAGGGGACTAGCACAGATACGCAGTATTTT. Protein product: CASSEGTSTDTQYF.

This clone was detected a few times. The chain links TRBV5-1 to TRBJ2-2, with D unresolved. V lost 2 bases, J lost 7 bases, and 18 bases lay in between. Per germline, CDR1 SGHRS and CDR2 YFSETQ. The CDR3 is made up of 16 amino acids. Here the CDR3 reads CASSLIWGKPNGELFF. CDR3 DNA sequence: TGCGCCAGCAGCTTAATATGGGGAAAACCCAACGGGGAGCTGTTTTTT.

The rearrangement uses TRBV6-2 or TRBV6-3 and TRBJ2-3, with 9 bases fitting TRBD2. Germline V lookup: CDR1 MNHEY, CDR2 SVGEGT. The V gene end was trimmed by 4 bases and the J gene end by 4 bases; junction bases not matched to a gene: 21. The CDR3 has 20 amino acids. In nucleotides, the CDR3 is TGTGCCAGCAGTTTACTCGGGGGGCGACATGGGACTAGCTCTGCAGATACGCAGTATTTT. Amino acid sequence: CASSLLGGRHGTSSADTQYF.

The rearrangement joins TRBV6-1 to TRBJ1-2; D unresolved. Germline-derived CDR1 and CDR2 are MNHNS and SASEGT. The germline V and J ends were trimmed by 11 bases and 7 bases, with 26 bases remaining between them. This CDR3 contains 15 residues. The CDR3 DNA follows: TGTGCCGCAGGCGAACCGGGGATAGCGGAGGGTGGCTACACCTTC. Amino acid sequence: CAAGEPGIAEGGYTF.

The rearrangement joins TRBV27 to TRBJ2-6; D call uncertain. There are 14 residues in the CDR3. Germline V gene data show CDR1 as MNHEY and CDR2 as SMNVEV (reference sequence). V was cut by 5 bases and J by 0 bases, with 5 bases left in between. This CDR3 is CASSGDSGANVLTF. The CDR3 coding sequence is TGTGCCAGCAGTGGGGACTCTGGGGCCAACGTCCTGACTTTC.

This chain uses TRBV2 with TRBJ1-1; D is uncertain. Trimming shortened V by 5 bases and J by 8 bases, and 9 bases separated the two germline ends. This CDR3 spans 11 amino acids. Germline V gives CDR1 SNHLY, CDR2 FYNNEI. Written as DNA, the CDR3 is TGTGCCAGCAGTTTTTTTTACGAAGCTTTCTTT. Amino acids: CASSFFYEAFF.